These T cell receptor beta chains were read from a single sample in a study of identical twins. TCRdb ran MiXCR on the 5' RACE reads and lists one entry per CDR3 protein. The sample has about 720,000 distinct CDR3 sequences; about 20% are singletons. These same records also appear under a second study, on T cells expressing NK-cell markers.

The material sequenced was PBMCs. These receptors all come from a woman aged 18-30 years in good health. Both conserved end residues are part of each CDR3.

cdr3_aa,j_call,v_call
CSASGQASYEQYF,TRBJ2-7,TRBV20-1
CSVEQEGTEAFF,TRBJ1-1,TRBV29-1
CASRLAGVEQFF,TRBJ2-1,TRBV12-3/TRBV12-4
CASSLPVDTQYF,TRBJ2-3,TRBV9
CASSDRTSGKTDTQYF,TRBJ2-3,TRBV10-1
CASSRPGTGIGTGELFF,TRBJ2-2,TRBV6-2/TRBV6-3
CASSYYRDVPYEQYF,TRBJ2-7,TRBV12-3/TRBV12-4
CSARQGSADTQYF,TRBJ2-3,TRBV20-1
CASSGGSIVLGANVLTF,TRBJ2-6,TRBV25-1
CASSLVTGGYGYTF,TRBJ1-2,TRBV12-3/TRBV12-4
CASSLPQKNTEAFF,TRBJ1-1,TRBV12-3/TRBV12-4
CASSLDGFSYEQYF,TRBJ2-7,TRBV7-2
CASTGGSRTEQYF,TRBJ2-7,TRBV6-1
CASSLEVVGGYTF,TRBJ1-2,TRBV7-9
CASSPQIKGSVTEAFF,TRBJ1-1,TRBV7-8
CASSQAAPDPYEQYF,TRBJ2-7,TRBV3-1
CASSEVEVVRHNEQFF,TRBJ2-1,TRBV6-1
CASSSLKASSYEQYF,TRBJ2-7,TRBV5-6
CASSFPLGSGELFF,TRBJ2-2,TRBV6-1